This TCR beta chain appears in the sequencing data of a study of blood T cell repertoires in COVID-19. The protocol was immunoSEQ multiplex PCR, while the TCRdb copy is restricted to in-frame clones and leaves out a portion. The data show 100,000 or so clones, with around 84% seen just once and 1.5% to 2% held by the top ten. This clone was counted only a few times. CDR1 and CDR2 (germline): MNHEY, SVGEGT. The V end was cut by 2 bases, the J end by 7 bases, with 21 bases between. The CDR3 runs to 18 residues. The sequenced sample consisted of peripheral blood. The source is an older woman with active or convalescent COVID-19. The chain combines TRBV6-2 or TRBV6-3 with TRBJ1-6; unclear D gene. CDR3 region: CASSYPPERIALNSPLHF. DNA for the CDR3: TGTGCCAGCAGTTACCCGCCAGAGAGAATAGCCCTAAATTCACCCCTCCACTTT.